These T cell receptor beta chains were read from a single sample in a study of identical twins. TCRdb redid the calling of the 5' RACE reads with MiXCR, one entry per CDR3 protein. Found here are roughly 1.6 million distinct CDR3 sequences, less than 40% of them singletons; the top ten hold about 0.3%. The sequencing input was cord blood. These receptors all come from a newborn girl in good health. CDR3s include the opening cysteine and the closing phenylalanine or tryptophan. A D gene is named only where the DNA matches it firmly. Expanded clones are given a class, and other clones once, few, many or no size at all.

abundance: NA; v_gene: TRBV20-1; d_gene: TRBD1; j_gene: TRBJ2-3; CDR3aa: CSAWQGVGDTQYF; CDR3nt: TGCAGTGCTTGGCAGGGGGTCGGAGATACGCAGTATTTT
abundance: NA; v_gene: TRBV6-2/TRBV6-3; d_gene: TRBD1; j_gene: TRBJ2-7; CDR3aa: CVSPDRGRDHEQYF; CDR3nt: TGTGTCAGTCCTGACAGGGGGCGCGACCACGAGCAGTACTTC
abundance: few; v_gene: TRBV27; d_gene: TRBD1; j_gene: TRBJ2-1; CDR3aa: CASSSPGTGKYNEQFF; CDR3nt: TGTGCCAGCAGTTCCCCCGGGACAGGGAAATACAATGAGCAGTTCTTC
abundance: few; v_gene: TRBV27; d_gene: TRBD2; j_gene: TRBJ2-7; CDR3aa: CASSRPSAGRTYEQYF; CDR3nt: TGTGCCAGCAGTCGGCCTTCAGCGGGAAGAACCTACGAGCAGTACTTC
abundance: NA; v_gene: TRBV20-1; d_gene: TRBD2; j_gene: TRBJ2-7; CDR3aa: CSPIPRTSGVNEQYF; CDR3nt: TGCAGTCCTATCCCGAGGACTAGCGGGGTCAATGAGCAGTACTTC
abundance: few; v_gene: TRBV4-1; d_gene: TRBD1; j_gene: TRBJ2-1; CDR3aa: CASSTQGSSYNEQFF; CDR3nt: TGCGCCAGCAGCACACAGGGGTCGTCCTACAATGAGCAGTTCTTC
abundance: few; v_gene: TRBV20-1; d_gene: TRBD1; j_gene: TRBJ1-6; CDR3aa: CSANFPGQGDSPLHF; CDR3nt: TGCAGTGCTAACTTCCCGGGACAGGGGGATTCACCCCTCCACTTT
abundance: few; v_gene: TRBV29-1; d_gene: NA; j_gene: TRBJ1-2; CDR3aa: CSVEGRVYGYTF; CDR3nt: TGCAGCGTGGAAGGGAGAGTCTATGGCTACACCTTC
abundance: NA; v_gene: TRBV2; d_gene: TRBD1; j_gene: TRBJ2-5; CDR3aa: CASRDAQGAVAKTQYF; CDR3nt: TGTGCCAGCAGGGACGCCCAGGGGGCAGTCGCGAAGACCCAGTACTTC
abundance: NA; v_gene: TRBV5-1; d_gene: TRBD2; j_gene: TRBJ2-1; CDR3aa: CASSFGNLAGKSILEQLF; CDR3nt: TGCGCCAGCAGCTTTGGGAACTTAGCGGGAAAAAGCATTCTTGAGCAGCTCTTC
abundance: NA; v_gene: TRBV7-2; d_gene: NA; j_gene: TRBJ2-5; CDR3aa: CASSLDLRPQYF; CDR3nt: TGTGCCAGCAGCTTAGATTTAAGGCCCCAGTACTTC
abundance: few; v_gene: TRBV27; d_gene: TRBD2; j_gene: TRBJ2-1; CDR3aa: CASSFGTSGRASEQFF; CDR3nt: TGTGCCAGCAGTTTCGGGACTAGCGGGAGGGCCAGTGAGCAGTTCTTC
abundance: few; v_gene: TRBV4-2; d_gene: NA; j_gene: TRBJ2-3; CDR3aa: CASSHGGRADTQYF; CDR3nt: TGTGCCAGCAGCCATGGGGGGCGAGCGGATACGCAGTATTTT
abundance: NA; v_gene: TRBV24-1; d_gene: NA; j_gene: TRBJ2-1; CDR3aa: CATSDLRAGRDEQFF; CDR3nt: TGTGCCACCAGTGATTTGAGGGCAGGTCGGGATGAGCAGTTCTTC
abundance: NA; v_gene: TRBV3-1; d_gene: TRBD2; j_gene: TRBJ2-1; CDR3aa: CASSQEARTSANNEQFF; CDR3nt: TGTGCCAGCAGCCAAGAGGCCCGGACTAGCGCTAACAATGAGCAGTTCTTC
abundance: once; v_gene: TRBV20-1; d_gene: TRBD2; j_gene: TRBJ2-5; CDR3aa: CSAPSAGAREETQYF; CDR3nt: TGCAGTGCTCCATCAGCGGGAGCGAGAGAAGAGACCCAGTACTTC
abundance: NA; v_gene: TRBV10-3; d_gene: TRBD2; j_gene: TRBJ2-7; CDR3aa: CAISDSGADNEQYF; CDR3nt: TGTGCCATCAGCGATAGCGGGGCGGACAATGAGCAGTACTTC
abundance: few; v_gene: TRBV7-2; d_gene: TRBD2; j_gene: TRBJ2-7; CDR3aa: CASSLGLAGGWGYNEQYF; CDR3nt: TGTGCCAGCAGCTTAGGCCTAGCGGGGGGTTGGGGCTACAATGAGCAGTACTTC
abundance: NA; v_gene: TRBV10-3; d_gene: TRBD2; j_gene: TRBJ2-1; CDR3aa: CAISESLAGGLEQFF; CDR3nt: TGTGCCATCAGTGAGTCCTTAGCGGGGGGGCTAGAGCAGTTCTTC
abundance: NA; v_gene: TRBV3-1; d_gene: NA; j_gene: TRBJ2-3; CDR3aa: CASSRRAAPNPSTDTQYF; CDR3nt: TGTGCCAGCAGCCGAAGAGCGGCTCCCAACCCGAGCACAGATACGCAGTATTTT
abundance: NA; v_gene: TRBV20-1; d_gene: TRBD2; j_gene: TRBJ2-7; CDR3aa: CSARVTSGNNEQYF; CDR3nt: TGCAGTGCTAGAGTAACTAGCGGCAACAATGAGCAGTACTTC
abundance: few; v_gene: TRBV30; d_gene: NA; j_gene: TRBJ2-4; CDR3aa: CAWSTGQRNIQYF; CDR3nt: TGTGCCTGGAGTACAGGACAGAGAAACATTCAGTACTTC
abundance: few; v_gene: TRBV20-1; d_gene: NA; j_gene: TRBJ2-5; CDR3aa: CSARIPGRGETQYF; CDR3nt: TGCAGTGCTAGAATCCCCGGGAGAGGAGAGACCCAGTACTTC
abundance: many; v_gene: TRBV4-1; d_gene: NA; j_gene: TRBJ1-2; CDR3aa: CASSQATANYGYTF; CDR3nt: TGCGCCAGCAGCCAAGCGACAGCTAACTATGGCTACACCTTC
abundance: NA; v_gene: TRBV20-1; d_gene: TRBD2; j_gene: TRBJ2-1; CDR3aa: CSAIKGGSSYNEQFF; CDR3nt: TGCAGTGCTATCAAGGGAGGGAGCTCCTACAATGAGCAGTTCTTC
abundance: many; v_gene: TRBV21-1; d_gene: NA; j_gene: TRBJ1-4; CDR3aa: CASRERENEKLFF; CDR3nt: TGTGCCAGCAGAGAACGTGAAAATGAAAAACTGTTTTTT
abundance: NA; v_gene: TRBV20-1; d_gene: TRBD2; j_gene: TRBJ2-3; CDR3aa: CSARGASGRQDTQYF; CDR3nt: TGCAGTGCTAGAGGGGCTAGCGGGAGGCAGGATACGCAGTATTTT
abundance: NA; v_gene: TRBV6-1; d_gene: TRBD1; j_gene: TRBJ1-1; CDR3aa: CASSVVGQGNTEAFF; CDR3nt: TGTGCCAGCAGTGTTGTCGGACAGGGAAACACTGAAGCTTTCTTT
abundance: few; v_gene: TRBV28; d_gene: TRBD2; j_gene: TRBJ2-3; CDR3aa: CASSPLAATDTQYF; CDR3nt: TGTGCCAGCAGTCCACTAGCGGCTACAGATACGCAGTATTTT
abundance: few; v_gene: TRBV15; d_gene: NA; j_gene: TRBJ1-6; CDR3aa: CATSRDFPRSYNSPLHF; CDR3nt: TGTGCCACCAGCAGGGACTTCCCCCGATCCTATAATTCACCCCTCCACTTT
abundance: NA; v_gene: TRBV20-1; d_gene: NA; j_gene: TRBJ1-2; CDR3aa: CSARDSDRSNYGYTF; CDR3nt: TGCAGTGCTAGAGATAGCGACAGATCGAACTATGGCTACACCTTC
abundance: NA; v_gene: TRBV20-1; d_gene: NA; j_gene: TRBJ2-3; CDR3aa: CSARRSDPADTQYF; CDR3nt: TGCAGTGCTAGACGGTCCGATCCGGCAGATACGCAGTATTTT
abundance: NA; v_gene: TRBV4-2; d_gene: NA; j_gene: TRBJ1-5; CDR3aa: CASSQDGSVSNSNQPQHF; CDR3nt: TGTGCCAGCAGCCAAGATGGGTCAGTTAGTAATAGCAATCAGCCCCAGCATTTT
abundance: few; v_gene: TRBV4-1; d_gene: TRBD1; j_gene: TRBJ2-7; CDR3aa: CASSQVSGDRTYEQYF; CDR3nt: TGCGCCAGCAGCCAAGTGTCTGGGGACAGGACCTACGAGCAGTACTTC